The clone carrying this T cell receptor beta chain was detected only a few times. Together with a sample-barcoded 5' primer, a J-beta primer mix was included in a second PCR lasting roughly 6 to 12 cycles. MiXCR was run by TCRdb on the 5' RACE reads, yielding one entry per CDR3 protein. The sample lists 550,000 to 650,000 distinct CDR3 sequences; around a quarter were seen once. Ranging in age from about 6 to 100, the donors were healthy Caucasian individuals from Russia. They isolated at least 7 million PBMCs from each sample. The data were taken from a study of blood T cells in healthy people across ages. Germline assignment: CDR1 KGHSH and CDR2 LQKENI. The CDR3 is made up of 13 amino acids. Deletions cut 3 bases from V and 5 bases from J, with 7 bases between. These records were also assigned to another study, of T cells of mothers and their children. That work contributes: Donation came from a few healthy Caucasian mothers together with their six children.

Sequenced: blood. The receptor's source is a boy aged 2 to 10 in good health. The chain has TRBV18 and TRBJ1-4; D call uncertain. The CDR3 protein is CASSPGVNEKLFF. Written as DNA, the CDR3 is TGTGCCAGCTCACCTGGGGTGAATGAAAAACTGTTTTTT.